This passage covers 20 T cell receptor beta chains from one sample sequenced in a study of blood T cell repertoires in COVID-19. Generated by immunoSEQ multiplex PCR, the TCRdb table keeps only in-frame clones and is missing some. Of more than 65,000 clones in the sample, over 70% were seen once. Sequenced sample: peripheral blood. Receptors originate from a man aged 50-59 years with active COVID-19.

The chain has TRBV3-1 (or the pseudogene TRBV3-2) and TRBJ2-1, with 15 positions matching TRBD2. The V and J ends lost 5 bases and 8 bases, in that order; junction bases with no gene match: 4. CDR3 length: 15 residues. Germline CDR1 reads LGHDT; CDR2 reads YNNKEL (reference sequence). The CDR3 spells CASSAGTSGGHEQFF. The CDR3 DNA sequence: TGTGCCAGCAGCGCCGGGACTAGCGGGGGGCATGAGCAGTTCTTC.

This chain connects TRBV6-5 to TRBJ1-2; a weak D match, TRBD1 (6 bases). Germline V gives CDR1 MNHEY, CDR2 SVGAGI. This CDR3 region has 12 residues. With 8 bases removed from V and 8 bases from J, the gap between germline ends came to 15 bases. The CDR3 reads CASEGTRRGYTF. In DNA form, the CDR3 reads TGTGCCAGCGAGGGGACAAGGAGAGGCTACACCTTC.

V is TRBV4-3 and J is TRBJ2-1, with 8 positions matching TRBD2. V shed 1 base and J 10 bases; nucleotides not matched to a gene: 9. The CDR3 loop spans 15 amino acids. Germline lookup yields CDR1 LGHNA and CDR2 YSLEER. In DNA form, the CDR3 reads TGCGCCAGCAGCCAAGGGCTAGCGGGCTTGGGGGAGCAGTTCTTC. This codes for CASSQGLAGLGEQFF.

The chain has TRBV20-1 and TRBJ1-2, with D possibly matching TRBD1 (5 bases). The CDR3 covers 11 residues. Germline lookup yields CDR1 DFQATT and CDR2 SNEGSKA (reference sequence). Deletions cut 7 bases from V and 3 bases from J, with 9 bases between. CDR3 loop: CSDGGDYGYTF. The CDR3 bases are TGCAGTGACGGAGGGGACTATGGCTACACCTTC.

CDR3 sequence reads: CASSPFVPSSYNEQFF. The CDR3 nucleotides read TGCGCCAGCAGTCCGTTCGTCCCGAGCTCCTACAATGAGCAGTTCTTC. V usage is TRBV10-2 and J usage is TRBJ2-1; D unresolved. This CDR3 has 16 amino acids. Germline V gene sequence: CDR1 WSHSY, CDR2 SAAADI. V was clipped by 5 bases and J by 0 bases, with 14 bases between them.

The chain has TRBV6-5 and TRBJ2-5; maybe TRBD1 (6 bases). CDR3 length equals 14 residues. Germline assignment: CDR1 MNHEY and CDR2 SVGAGI. Trimming shortened V by 4 bases and J by 5 bases, and 14 bases separated the two germline ends. CDR3 region: CASSSPGEWETQYF. CDR3 DNA sequence: TGTGCCAGCAGTTCCCCAGGGGAGTGGGAGACCCAGTACTTC.

This chain joins TRBV6-5 and TRBJ2-3, with D possibly being TRBD2 (6 bases). V lost 6 bases to trimming and J lost 10 bases, with 17 bases between them. The length of the CDR3 is 13 residues. CDR1 is MNHEY, CDR2 SVGAGI, per germline. DNA of the CDR3: TGTGCCAGCAGGGGCGGGACTTGGGGATCGCAGTATTTT. Residues: CASRGGTWGSQYF.

This rearrangement joins TRBV4-3 to TRBJ2-1; 11 bases match TRBD2. This CDR3 comprises 18 residues. After removal of 0 bases from V and 4 bases from J, the junction contained 8 bases not matched to a gene. Germline V gene sequence: CDR1 LGHNA, CDR2 YSLEER. CDR3 in amino acids: CASSQDTILAGGYNEQFF. The CDR3 DNA reads as TGCGCCAGCAGCCAAGACACCATCCTAGCGGGAGGTTACAATGAGCAGTTCTTC.

The V gene is TRBV18, the J gene TRBJ1-6; D not certain. This CDR3 region has 12 residues. The ends were cut back, 5 bases at V and 9 bases at J, with 8 bases in the middle. The germline V gene encodes CDR1 KGHSH and CDR2 LQKENI. The DNA of the CDR3 is TGTGCCAGCTCAGAAGGGAGTTCACCCCTCCACTTT. This gives the protein CASSEGSSPLHF.

This clone was seen only once. CDR3 in amino acids: CASGAGGDYGYTF. The DNA for the CDR3 is TGCGCCAGCGGTGCGGGGGGGGACTATGGCTACACCTTC. The chain uses TRBV5-1 and TRBJ1-2; possibly TRBD1 for D (5 bases). CDR3 length equals 13 residues. The V gene's germline CDR1 is SGHRS and CDR2 YFSETQ. Deletions cut 7 bases from V and 3 bases from J, with 13 bases between.

The chain has TRBV7-9 and TRBJ2-7, with 9 bases matching TRBD1. Germline V gene data show CDR1 as SEHNR and CDR2 as FQNEAQ (reference sequence). V was clipped by 5 bases and J by 6 bases; unmatched bases: 11. This CDR3 region has 15 residues. DNA for the CDR3: TGTGCCAGCAGCCTTTTTCGGACAGGGGATCGCGAGCAGTACTTC. This codes for CASSLFRTGDREQYF.

J is TRBJ2-7 and V is TRBV5-4; tentatively, D is TRBD1 (5 bases). This CDR3 comprises 14 residues. The V end lost 4 bases, the J end lost 7 bases, and 18 bases lay between the germline ends. CDR1 and CDR2 from the germline V gene are SGHNT and YYREEE (reference sequence). The chain's CDR3 is CASSLSPGSEEQYF. In DNA form, the CDR3 reads TGTGCCAGCAGCCTTTCCCCAGGGTCGGAAGAGCAGTACTTC.

This chain uses TRBV4-2 with TRBJ2-2; 7 nucleotides agree with TRBD2. The V gene's germline CDR1 is LGHNA and CDR2 YNFKEQ. The J segment lost 0 bases and the V segment lost 0 bases, leaving 4 bases of the junction unmatched. CDR3 length: 17 amino acids. Written as DNA, the CDR3 is TGTGCCAGCAGCCAAGATCCGGGGAGGGCGAACACCGGGGAGCTGTTTTTT. It specifies CASSQDPGRANTGELFF.

The genes are TRBV11-2 and TRBJ2-7; the D is unclear. Trimming removed 10 bases from V and 8 bases from J, with 15 bases in between. The CDR3 loop spans 11 amino acids. The germline CDR1 and CDR2 sequences are SGHAT and FQNNGV. CDR3 in DNA: TGTGCCACCTCTGGTTTGACTCAGCAGTACTTC. Translating it yields CATSGLTQQYF.

The chain employs TRBV11-2 and TRBJ1-2; 7 bases are a match to TRBD1. Trimming at V came to 0 bases and at J to 6 bases, leaving 4 bases not matched to a gene. CDR1 is SGHAT, CDR2 FQNNGV, per germline. The CDR3 is 14 amino acids. The chain's CDR3 is CASSLDLGQDGYTF. CDR3 DNA: TGTGCCAGCAGCTTAGATCTAGGACAGGATGGCTACACCTTC.

V and J are TRBV27 and TRBJ2-1; 7 nucleotides line up with TRBD2. The CDR3 has 18 residues. V shed 2 bases and J 0 bases; nucleotides not matched to a gene: 10. Germline V lookup: CDR1 MNHEY, CDR2 SMNVEV (reference sequence). The CDR3 sequence: CASSLMTGGILSYNEQFF. The CDR3 nucleotides are TGTGCCAGCAGTTTAATGACGGGGGGAATCCTCTCCTACAATGAGCAGTTCTTC.

This sequence joins TRBV7-2 and TRBJ2-3, with D maybe TRBD1 (5 bases). V lost 1 base, J lost 0 bases, and 20 bases lay in between. Germline assignment: CDR1 SGHTA and CDR2 FQGNSA. There are 19 residues in the CDR3. The CDR3 protein is CASSLGSQGFSSSTDTQYF. CDR3 bases: TGTGCCAGCAGCTTAGGGTCTCAGGGTTTCTCATCTAGCACAGATACGCAGTATTTT.

The chain carries TRBV4-1 and TRBJ2-2; perhaps TRBD2 as D (6 bases). The CDR3 is made up of 11 amino acids. CDR1 is MGHRA and CDR2 is YSYEKL in the germline V gene. The V end was cut by 6 bases, the J end by 7 bases, with 6 bases between. The CDR3: CASRGGGELFF. The CDR3 DNA is TGCGCCAGCAGGGGGGGCGGGGAGCTGTTTTTT.

The V gene is TRBV7-8, the J gene TRBJ1-1; D remains ambiguous. This CDR3 is 16 amino acids long. Germline CDR1 and CDR2: SGHVS and FQNEAQ. Trimming stripped 1 base from V and 2 bases from J, with 14 bases between. The CDR3 here is CASSLVAGGSNTEAFF. The CDR3, as DNA: TGTGCCAGCAGCTTAGTCGCAGGTGGATCTAACACTGAAGCTTTCTTT.

V and J are TRBV6-5 and TRBJ1-5, with 7 bases identical to TRBD1. The CDR3 contains 15 residues. Germline lookup yields CDR1 MNHEY and CDR2 SVGAGI. V trimming: 7 bases; J trimming: 4 bases; junction bases outside the gene matches: 10. As DNA, the CDR3 is TGTGCCAGCACCCGACAGGGTATGAGGAATCAGCCCCAGCATTTT. This encodes CASTRQGMRNQPQHF.